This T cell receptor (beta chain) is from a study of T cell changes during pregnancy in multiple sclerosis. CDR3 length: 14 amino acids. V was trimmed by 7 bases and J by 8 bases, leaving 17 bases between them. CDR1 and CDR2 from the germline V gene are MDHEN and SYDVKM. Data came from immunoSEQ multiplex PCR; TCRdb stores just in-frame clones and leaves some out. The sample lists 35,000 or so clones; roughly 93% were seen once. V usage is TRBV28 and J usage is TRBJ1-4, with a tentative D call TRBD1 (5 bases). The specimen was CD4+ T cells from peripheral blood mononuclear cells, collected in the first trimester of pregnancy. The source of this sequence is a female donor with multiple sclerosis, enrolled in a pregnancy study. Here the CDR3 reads CASKSARVAEKLFF. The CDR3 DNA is TGTGCCAGCAAATCGGCCAGGGTGGCGGAAAAACTGTTTTTT.